This T cell receptor beta chain was documented in a study of early T cells in non-severe SARS-CoV-2 infection. TCRdb called the 5' RACE reads again in MiXCR, with one record for every CDR3 protein. Among tens of thousands of distinct CDR3 sequences listed, roughly 6.2% were seen once. V lost 2 bases to trimming and J lost 3 bases; unmatched junction nucleotides: 11. The CDR3 has 18 residues. Germline V gene data show CDR1 as SGHTA and CDR2 as FQGTGA. This clonotype was seen a few times. The chain couples TRBV7-3 to TRBJ2-3; 10 bases fit TRBD1. The clonotype was recovered from an adult who was a healthcare worker with PCR-confirmed SARS-CoV-2 infection or an uninfected control (not recorded which). The material was whole blood, obtained at baseline. The CDR3 reads CASSLRLPGQGMTDTQYF. Written as DNA, the CDR3 is TGTGCCAGCAGCTTACGATTACCGGGACAGGGGATGACAGATACGCAGTATTTT.